The clone carrying this TCR beta chain showed up many times. Collection of peripheral blood, in a volume of approximately 6.2 milliliters, was performed at each of two time points. This entry is derived from a study of prognosis after radiotherapy for stage I lung cancer. Overall study: Squamous cell carcinoma was diagnosed in several patients and adenocarcinoma in 11 to 13.

Looked up from germline, CDR1 is SNHLY and CDR2 is FYNNEI. The CDR3 is made up of 14 amino acids. Trimming cost V 6 bases and J 5 bases; bases outside gene matches: 9. Genomic DNA provided the template from which TCR beta CDR3 was amplified by two-round multiplex PCR. Round-one PCR had primers specific to each TRBV and TRBJ gene. TCRdb re-analysed the multiplex PCR reads in MiXCR, keeping a single row per CDR3 protein. Of about 21,000 distinct CDR3 sequences listed, about 40% are singletons. The chain is built from TRBV2 and TRBJ2-7; 8 bases fit TRBD2. The clonotype comes from a donor aged 50 or older with non-small cell lung cancer. Source: PBMCs, taken before or after stereotactic body radiation therapy (not recorded which). This CDR3 is CASRAGTSSHEQYF. CDR3 nucleotides: TGTGCCAGCAGGGCCGGGACTAGTTCCCACGAGCAGTACTTC. Filled out from reference TRBV2 and TRBJ2-7, the complete variable domain reads EPEVTQTPSHQVTQMGQEVILRCVPISNHLYFYWYRQILGQKVEFLVSFYNNEISEKSEIFDDQFSVERPDGSNFTLKIRSTKLEDSAMYFCASRAGTSSHEQYFGPGTRLTVT.